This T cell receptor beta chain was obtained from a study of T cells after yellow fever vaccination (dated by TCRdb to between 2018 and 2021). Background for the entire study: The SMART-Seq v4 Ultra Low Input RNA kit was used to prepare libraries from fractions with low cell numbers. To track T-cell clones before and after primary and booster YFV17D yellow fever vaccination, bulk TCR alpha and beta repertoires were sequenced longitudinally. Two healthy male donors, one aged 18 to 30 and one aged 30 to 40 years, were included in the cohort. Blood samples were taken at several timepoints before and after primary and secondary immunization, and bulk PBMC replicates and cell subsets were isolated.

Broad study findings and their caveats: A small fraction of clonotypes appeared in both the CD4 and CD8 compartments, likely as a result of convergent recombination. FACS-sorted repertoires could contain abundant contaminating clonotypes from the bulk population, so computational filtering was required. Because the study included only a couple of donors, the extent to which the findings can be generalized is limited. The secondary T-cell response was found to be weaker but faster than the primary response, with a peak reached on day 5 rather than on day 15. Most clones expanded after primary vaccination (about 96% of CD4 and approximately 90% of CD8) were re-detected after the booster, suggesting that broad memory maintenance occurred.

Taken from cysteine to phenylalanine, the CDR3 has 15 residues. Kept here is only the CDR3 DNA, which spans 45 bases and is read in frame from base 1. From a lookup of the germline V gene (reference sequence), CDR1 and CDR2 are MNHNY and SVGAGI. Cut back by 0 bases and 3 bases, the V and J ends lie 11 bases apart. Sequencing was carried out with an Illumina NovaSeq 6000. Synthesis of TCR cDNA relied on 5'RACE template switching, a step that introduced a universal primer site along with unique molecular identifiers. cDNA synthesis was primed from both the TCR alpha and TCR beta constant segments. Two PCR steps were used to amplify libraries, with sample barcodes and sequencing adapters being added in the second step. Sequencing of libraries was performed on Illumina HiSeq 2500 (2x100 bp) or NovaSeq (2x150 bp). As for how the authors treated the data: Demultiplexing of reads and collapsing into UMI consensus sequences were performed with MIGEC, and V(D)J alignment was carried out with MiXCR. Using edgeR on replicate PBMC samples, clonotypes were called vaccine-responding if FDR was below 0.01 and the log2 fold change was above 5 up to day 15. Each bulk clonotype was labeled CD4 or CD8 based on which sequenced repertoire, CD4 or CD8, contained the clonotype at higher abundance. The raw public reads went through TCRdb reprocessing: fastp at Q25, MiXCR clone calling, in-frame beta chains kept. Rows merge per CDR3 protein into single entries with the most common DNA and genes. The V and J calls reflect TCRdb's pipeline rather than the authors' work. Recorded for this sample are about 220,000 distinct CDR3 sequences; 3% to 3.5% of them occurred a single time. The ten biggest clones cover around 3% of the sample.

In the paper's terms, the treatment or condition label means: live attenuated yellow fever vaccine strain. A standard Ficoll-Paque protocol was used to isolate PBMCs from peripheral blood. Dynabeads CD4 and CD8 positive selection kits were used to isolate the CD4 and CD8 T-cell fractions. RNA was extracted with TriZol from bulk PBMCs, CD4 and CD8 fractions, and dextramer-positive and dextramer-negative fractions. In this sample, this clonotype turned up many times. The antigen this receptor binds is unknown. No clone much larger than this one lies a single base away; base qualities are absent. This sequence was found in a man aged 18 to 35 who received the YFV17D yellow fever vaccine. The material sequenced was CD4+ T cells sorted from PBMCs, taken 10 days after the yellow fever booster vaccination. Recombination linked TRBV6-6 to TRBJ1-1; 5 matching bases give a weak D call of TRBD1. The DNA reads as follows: TGTGCCAGCAGTTACTCGATACCAGGGTACACTGAAGCTTTCTTT. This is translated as CASSYSIPGYTEAFF.